The 14 T cell receptor beta chains below all came from one sample that was sequenced in a study of blood T cells in healthy people across ages. With a J-beta primer mix and a sample-barcoded 5' primer, a second PCR ran about 7 to 12 cycles. TCRdb redid the calling of the 5' RACE reads with MiXCR, one entry per CDR3 protein. The sample carries roughly 1,800,000 distinct CDR3 sequences, about 49% recorded once. Sequencing was done on a sample of blood. The source is a woman in her thirties or forties in good health.

In its sample, this clonotype was seen a few times. The gene calls are TRBV7-9 and TRBJ2-3, with 10 bases that match TRBD2. With V trimmed by 3 bases and J by 14 bases, 11 bases remained unmatched. The V gene's germline CDR1 is SEHNR and CDR2 FQNEAQ (reference sequence). This CDR3 spans 14 amino acids. This chain's CDR3 is CASSLDQRGGPWYF. CDR3 DNA sequence: TGTGCCAGCAGCTTGGACCAGCGGGGGGGCCCGTGGTATTTT.

The CDR3 is CSAAPPGLVNEQFF. CDR3 nucleotides: TGCAGTGCCGCCCCTCCGGGACTAGTGAATGAGCAGTTCTTC. This sequence joins TRBV20-1 and TRBJ2-1, with 8 bases identical to TRBD2. The CDR3 sequence is 14 residues long. Germline CDR1 DFQATT, CDR2 SNEGSKA (reference sequence). V shed 6 bases, J shed 7 bases, and the junction held 11 bases outside the gene matches.

The chain uses TRBV29-1 and TRBJ2-5, with D perhaps given as TRBD1 or TRBD2 (6 bases each). The CDR3 loop spans 14 amino acids. Trimming left V 4 bases short and J 2 bases short, with 14 bases between. Per germline, CDR1 SQVTM and CDR2 ANQGSEA. The CDR3 region has the DNA TGCAGCGTTGGTGGGGGGCTGGGGCAAGAGACCCAGTACTTC. It codes for CSVGGGLGQETQYF.

This sequence joins TRBV2 and TRBJ1-2; D is unclear. CDR3 length: 15 amino acids. Trimming pared 5 bases from V and 0 bases from J, leaving 13 bases between. Germline V gene lookup returns CDR1 SNHLY and CDR2 FYNNEI. CDR3 nucleotide sequence: TGTGCCAGCAGTTACCATACCGGCGCTAACTATGGCTACACCTTC. Protein product: CASSYHTGANYGYTF.

The V gene is TRBV7-4, the J gene TRBJ1-1; unclear D gene. Germline CDR1 is SGHVT and CDR2 is SQSDAQ. The CDR3 totals 16 residues. The ends were cut back, 5 bases at V and 4 bases at J, with 20 bases in the middle. The CDR3 bases are TGTGCCAGCAGCCCACCAGGTCGTTCCTGGGGCACTGAAGCTTTCTTT. Translating gives CASSPPGRSWGTEAFF.

The chain carries TRBV28 and TRBJ2-7, with D maybe TRBD2 (6 bases). TRBJ2-5 explains the end of the DNA better; the J call may be wrong. Per germline, CDR1 MDHEN and CDR2 SYDVKM. The CDR3 length is 16 residues. DNA for the CDR3: TGTGCCAGCAGTTTATCCCAGGAGGGGTTGGGAGAGACCCAGTACTTC. Protein sequence: CASSLSQEGLGETQYF.

V and J are TRBV5-1 and TRBJ1-2, with D unresolved. The CDR3 extends over 12 amino acids. Germline CDR1 SGHRS, CDR2 YFSETQ. Between the trimmed V and J ends, which lost 0 bases and 6 bases, there was a span of 6 bases. CDR3 DNA: TGCGCCAGCAGCTTGGATGAGAATGGCTACACCTTC. Its protein is CASSLDENGYTF.

Only a few counts were recorded for this clonotype. The CDR3, as DNA: TGCAGCGTTGAAGCCGCCGGCCACTTCAATGAGCAGTACTTC. It yields the protein CSVEAAGHFNEQYF. The chain links TRBV29-1 to TRBJ2-7; D not resolved. In germline, CDR1 is SQVTM, CDR2 ANQGSEA. Trimming took off 1 base at V and 7 bases at J, with 17 bases between the two ends. The CDR3 consists of 14 residues.

V usage is TRBV6-4 and J usage is TRBJ2-3; TRBD1 is a possible D gene (6 bases). CDR3 size: 13 residues. With 6 bases removed from V and 0 bases from J, the gap between germline ends came to 7 bases. Germline V gene sequence: CDR1 MRHNA, CDR2 SNTAGT. CDR3 protein: CASRDSSTDTQYF. CDR3 nucleotides: TGTGCCAGCAGGGACAGTAGCACAGATACGCAGTATTTT.

The chain links TRBV20-1 to TRBJ1-1; a weak D match, TRBD1 (5 bases). Germline CDR1 DFQATT, CDR2 SNEGSKA (reference sequence). There are 14 residues in the CDR3. Trimming cost V 0 bases and J 2 bases, with 10 bases left between them. This CDR3 is CSAREGRPNTEAFF. CDR3 DNA sequence: TGCAGTGCTAGAGAGGGGCGGCCCAACACTGAAGCTTTCTTT.

The V gene is TRBV27, the J gene TRBJ2-7, with D perhaps matching TRBD1 (5 bases). Germline V gene data show CDR1 as MNHEY and CDR2 as SMNVEV (reference sequence). The CDR3 length is 14 residues. Trimming left V 10 bases short and J 7 bases short, with 23 bases between. The CDR3 here is CATRTQIEYNEQYF. The CDR3 nucleotides are TGTGCCACCAGGACACAGATCGAGTACAATGAGCAGTACTTC.

In this sample, this clonotype turned up a few times. CDR3 coding DNA: TGTGCCAGCAGCTTAGTTGGTACTAGCGGGGGGTCCGATACGCAGTATTTT. Its protein product is CASSLVGTSGGSDTQYF. This chain links TRBV7-2 with TRBJ2-3; 12 nucleotides line up with TRBD2. This CDR3 spans 17 amino acids. V was pared by 1 base and J by 6 bases, with 8 bases of the junction left unmatched. Germline loops: CDR1 SGHTA, CDR2 FQGNSA. Supplemented by reference TRBV7-2 and TRBJ2-3, the full variable domain reads GAGVSQSPSNKVTEKGKDVELRCDPISGHTALYWYRQSLGQGLEFLIYFQGNSAPDKSGLPSDRFSAERTGGSVSTLTIQRTQQEDSAVYLCASSLVGTSGGSDTQYFGPGTRLTVL.

The chain joins TRBV3-1 to TRBJ2-1; D is ambiguous. The CDR3 has 19 amino acids. Germline V gene lookup returns CDR1 LGHDT and CDR2 YNNKEL (reference sequence). Trimming pared 4 bases from V and 1 base from J, leaving 23 bases between. The DNA for the CDR3 is TGTGCCAGCAGCCTCCGATTACTTGGTAGAACCAGGTCCTACAATGAGCAGTTCTTC. It is translated as CASSLRLLGRTRSYNEQFF.

This clonotype was seen more than once but under ten times. CDR3 bases: TGCGCCAGCAGCTTGAGACCGGCAGGGCAAGGCGCAAATTCACCCCTCCACTTT. As protein: CASSLRPAGQGANSPLHF. The rearrangement links TRBV5-1 to TRBJ1-6, with D possibly matching TRBD1 (5 bases). CDR1 and CDR2 from the germline V gene are SGHRS and YFSETQ. The V end was cut by 1 base, the J end by 7 bases, with 21 bases between. The CDR3 is 18 amino acids.